A selection of T cell receptor beta chains follows, all from one sample in a study of OX40 agonist ivuxolimab in advanced cancers. Sequencing was performed with immunoSEQ multiplex PCR; in TCRdb, only in-frame clones are kept and a portion is missing. This sample has around 77,000 clones, with roughly 87% found just once. The specimen comprised CD4+ or CD8+ T cells sorted from blood, sampled in a trial of the OX40 agonist ivuxolimab. The source of these receptors is an adult with an advanced solid tumor such as melanoma, head and neck, liver or kidney cancer. CDR3s include the opening cysteine and the closing phenylalanine or tryptophan. The D gene is left open where the match is weak. The size of a clone is reported for some rows only, either as once, few or many, or as a class for expanded clones.

TRBD1	TRBV11-2	TRBJ1-1	.	CASSPYPGQGNTEAFF	TGTGCCAGCAGCCCATATCCGGGACAGGGGAACACTGAAGCTTTCTTT
.	TRBV30	TRBJ1-2	.	CAWSMGIGYGYTF	TGTGCCTGGAGTATGGGAATTGGATATGGCTACACCTTC
.	TRBV27	TRBJ1-6	.	CASSLGQLSSYNSPLHF	TGTGCCAGCAGTTTAGGTCAGCTTAGCTCCTATAATTCACCCCTCCACTTT
.	TRBV7-2	TRBJ1-1	.	CASSSGPGTEAFF	TGTGCCAGCAGCTCAGGGCCGGGAACTGAAGCTTTCTTT
TRBD1	TRBV4-3	TRBJ1-6	.	CASSQDPNRGASYNSPLHF	TGCGCCAGCAGCCAAGATCCGAACAGGGGGGCCTCCTATAATTCACCCCTCCACTTT
.	TRBV5-1	TRBJ2-3	.	CASSLALLGSTDTQYF	TGCGCCAGCAGCTTGGCCTTGCTTGGTAGCACAGATACGCAGTATTTT
.	TRBV7-2	TRBJ1-3	.	CASTPPGARSGNTIYF	TGTGCCAGCACCCCCCCCGGGGCACGCTCTGGAAACACCATATATTTT
TRBD2	TRBV9	TRBJ2-3	.	CASSVGVAGGPDTQYF	TGTGCCAGCAGCGTAGGGGTAGCGGGGGGGCCAGATACGCAGTATTTT
.	TRBV18	TRBJ1-1	few	CASSPDRTVTTPTEAFF	TGTGCCAGCTCACCAGATCGGACAGTCACCACCCCGACTGAAGCTTTCTTT
.	TRBV5-1	TRBJ2-7	few	CASSSQGTPSEQYF	TGCGCCAGCAGCTCACAGGGAACCCCATCCGAGCAGTACTTC
.	TRBV7-2	TRBJ2-1	.	CASSLVPYGSEQFF	TGTGCCAGCAGCTTAGTCCCGTATGGGAGTGAGCAGTTCTTC
TRBD2	TRBV13	TRBJ2-1	.	CASSPSGGVARSYNEQFF	TGTGCCAGCAGCCCGAGCGGGGGAGTAGCAAGGTCCTACAATGAGCAGTTCTTC
.	TRBV10-3	TRBJ1-5	once	CAISPQGLEQPQHF	TGTGCCATCAGTCCTCAGGGGTTGGAGCAGCCCCAGCATTTT
TRBD1	TRBV7-2	TRBJ1-1	.	CASSPRQGGTEAFF	TGTGCCAGCAGCCCACGACAGGGAGGGACTGAAGCTTTCTTT